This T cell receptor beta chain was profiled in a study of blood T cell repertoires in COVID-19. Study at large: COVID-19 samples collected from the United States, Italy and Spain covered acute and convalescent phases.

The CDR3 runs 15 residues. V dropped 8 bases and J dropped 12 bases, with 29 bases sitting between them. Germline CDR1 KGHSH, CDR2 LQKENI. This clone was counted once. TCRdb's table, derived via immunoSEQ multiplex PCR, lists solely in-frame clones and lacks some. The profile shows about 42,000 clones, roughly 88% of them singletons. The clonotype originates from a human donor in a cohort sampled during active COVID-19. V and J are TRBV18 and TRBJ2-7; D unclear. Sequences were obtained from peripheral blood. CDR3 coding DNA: TGTGCCAGCCGAGGCCCGGCTGATACCCTTCTAAGTCTGTACTTC. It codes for CASRGPADTLLSLYF.